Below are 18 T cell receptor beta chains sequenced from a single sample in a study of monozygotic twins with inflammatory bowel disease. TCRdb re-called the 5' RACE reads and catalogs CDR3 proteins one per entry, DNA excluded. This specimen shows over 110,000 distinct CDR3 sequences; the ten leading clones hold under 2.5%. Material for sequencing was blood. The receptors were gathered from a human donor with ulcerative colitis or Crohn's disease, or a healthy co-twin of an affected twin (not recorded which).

CDR3 sequence reads: CARVSARRSSYNEQFF. V gene TRBV5-6 combines with J gene TRBJ2-1. This CDR3 contains 16 residues. Germline CDR1 reads SGHDT; CDR2 reads YYEEEE.

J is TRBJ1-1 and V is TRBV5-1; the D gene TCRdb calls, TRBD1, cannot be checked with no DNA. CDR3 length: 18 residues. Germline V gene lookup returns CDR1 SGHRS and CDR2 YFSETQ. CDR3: CASSLVLDRDRTNTEAFF.

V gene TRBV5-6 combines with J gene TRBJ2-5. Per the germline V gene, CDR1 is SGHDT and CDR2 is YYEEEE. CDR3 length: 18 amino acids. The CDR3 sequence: CASSSVPFYRITQETQYF.

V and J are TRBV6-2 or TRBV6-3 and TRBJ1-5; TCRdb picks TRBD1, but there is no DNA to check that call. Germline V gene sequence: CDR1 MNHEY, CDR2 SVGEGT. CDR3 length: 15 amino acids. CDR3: CASSYGSSRGQPQHF.

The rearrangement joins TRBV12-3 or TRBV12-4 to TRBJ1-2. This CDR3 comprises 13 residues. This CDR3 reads CASSFGDGYGYTF.

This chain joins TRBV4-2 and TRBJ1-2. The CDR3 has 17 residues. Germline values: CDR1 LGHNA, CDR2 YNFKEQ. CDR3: CASSLTPGQSGAYGYTF.

The CDR3 sequence is CASSIRQTETQYF. The V and J genes are TRBV19 and TRBJ2-5. The CDR3 runs 13 residues. Germline V gene data show CDR1 as LNHDA and CDR2 as SQIVND (reference sequence).

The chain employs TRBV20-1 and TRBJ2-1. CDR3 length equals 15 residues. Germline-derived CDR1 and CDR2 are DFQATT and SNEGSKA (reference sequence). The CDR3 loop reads CSASVTGGAYNEQFF.

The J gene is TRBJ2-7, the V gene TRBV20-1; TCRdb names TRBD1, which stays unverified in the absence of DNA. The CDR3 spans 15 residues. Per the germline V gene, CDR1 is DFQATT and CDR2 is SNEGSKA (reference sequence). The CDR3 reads CSARDPSGPGDEQYF.

This CDR3 reads CASSLVGAGVRPDEQFF. J is TRBJ2-1 and V is TRBV5-1; the D call of TRBD1 rests on TCRdb alone, since no DNA is present to check it. The CDR3 consists of 17 residues. Germline CDR1 reads SGHRS; CDR2 reads YFSETQ. The full variable domain, completed using reference TRBV5-1 and TRBJ2-1, is KAGVTQTPRYLIKTRGQQVTLSCSPISGHRSVSWYQQTPGQGLQFLFEYFSETQRNKGNFPGRFSGRQFSNSRSEMNVSTLELGDSALYLCASSLVGAGVRPDEQFFGPGTRLTVL.

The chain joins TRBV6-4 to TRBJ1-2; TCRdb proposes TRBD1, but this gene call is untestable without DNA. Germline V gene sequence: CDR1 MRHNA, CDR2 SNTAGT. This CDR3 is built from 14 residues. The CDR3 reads CASSDPGQKYGYTF.

The CDR3 region is CASSLYRGRDTQYF. The chain combines TRBV5-5 with TRBJ2-3; no DNA is available, so the TRBD1 call from TCRdb remains unchecked. The CDR3 sequence is 14 residues long. CDR1 and CDR2 (germline): SGHKS, YYEKEE (reference sequence).

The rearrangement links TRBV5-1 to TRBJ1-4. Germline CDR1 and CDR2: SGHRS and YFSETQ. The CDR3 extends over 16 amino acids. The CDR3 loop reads CASSLGSLATNEKLFF.

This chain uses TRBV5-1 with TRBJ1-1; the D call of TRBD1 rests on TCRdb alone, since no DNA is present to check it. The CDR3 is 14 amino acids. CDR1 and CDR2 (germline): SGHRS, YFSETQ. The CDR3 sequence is CASSWEGGFAEAFF. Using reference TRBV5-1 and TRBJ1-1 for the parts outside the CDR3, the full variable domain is KAGVTQTPRYLIKTRGQQVTLSCSPISGHRSVSWYQQTPGQGLQFLFEYFSETQRNKGNFPGRFSGRQFSNSRSEMNVSTLELGDSALYLCASSWEGGFAEAFFGQGTRLTVV.

CDR3 in amino acids: CASNPRDRTYEQYF. The J gene is TRBJ2-7, the V gene TRBV21-1; as DNA is missing, the TRBD1 call by TCRdb cannot be tested. TRBV21-1 is listed as a pseudogene. The CDR3 contains 14 residues.

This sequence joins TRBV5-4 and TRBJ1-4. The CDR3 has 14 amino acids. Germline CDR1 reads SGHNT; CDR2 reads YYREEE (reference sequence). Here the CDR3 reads CASSLGQESEKLFF.

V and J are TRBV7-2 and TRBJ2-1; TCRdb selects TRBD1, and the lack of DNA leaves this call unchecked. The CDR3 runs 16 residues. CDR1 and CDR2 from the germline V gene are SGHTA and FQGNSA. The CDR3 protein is CASSLAARTAYNEQFF.

The CDR3 loop is CASSPFGGVGNSPLHF. This sequence joins TRBV18 and TRBJ1-6. The CDR3 runs to 16 residues. The germline gives CDR1 KGHSH, CDR2 LQKENI.